The source of this T cell receptor (beta chain) is a study of Graves' ophthalmopathy and Graves' hyperthyroidism. General study points: Both an approximately 70% sensitivity and an approximately 72% specificity characterized the model's predictions of ophthalmopathy progression. Among expanded thyroid clonotypes above 0.001 frequency, most also occurred in blood.

Germline V lookup: CDR1 SGHRS, CDR2 YFSETQ. The CDR3 totals 16 residues. RNA transcripts were the source from which TCR beta CDR3 regions were amplified. HTBI-primed RT-PCR formed the first round, and a multiplex PCR formed the second. TCRdb processed the multiplex PCR reads anew with MiXCR; each CDR3 protein has one entry. The sample lists over a million distinct CDR3 sequences; about 38% were seen once. Excluded: other autoimmune disease, uncontrolled infection, pregnancy or lactation. As concerns this clonotype: Its specificity is not known. The junction differs from germline at one of its ends, possibly a read error.

Sequencing used peripheral blood or thyroid tissue (not recorded which). The receptor was derived from an adult man with Graves' hyperthyroidism. J is TRBJ2-2 and V is TRBV5-1, with 7 bases identical to TRBD1. Written as DNA, the CDR3 is TGCGCCAGCAGCAGAGGACAGGCTACGGACACTGGGGAGCTGTTTTTT. Translating gives CASSRGQATDTGELFF. Filled out from reference TRBV5-1 and TRBJ2-2, the complete variable domain reads KAGVTQTPRYLIKTRGQQVTLSCSPISGHRSVSWYQQTPGQGLQFLFEYFSETQRNKGNFPGRFSGRQFSNSRSEMNVSTLELGDSALYLCASSRGQATDTGELFFGEGSRLTVL.